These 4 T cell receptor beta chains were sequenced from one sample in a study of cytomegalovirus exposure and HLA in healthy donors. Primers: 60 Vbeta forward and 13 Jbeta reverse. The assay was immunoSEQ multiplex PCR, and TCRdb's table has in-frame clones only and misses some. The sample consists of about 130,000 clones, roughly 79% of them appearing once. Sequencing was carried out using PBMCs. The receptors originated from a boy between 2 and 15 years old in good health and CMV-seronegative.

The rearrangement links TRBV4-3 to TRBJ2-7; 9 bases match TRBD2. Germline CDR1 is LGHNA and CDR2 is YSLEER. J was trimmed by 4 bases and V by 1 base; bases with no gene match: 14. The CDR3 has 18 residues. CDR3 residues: CASSQGPGGGARGYEQYF. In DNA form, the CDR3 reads TGCGCCAGCAGCCAAGGGCCGGGCGGGGGGGCGCGGGGGTACGAGCAGTACTTC.

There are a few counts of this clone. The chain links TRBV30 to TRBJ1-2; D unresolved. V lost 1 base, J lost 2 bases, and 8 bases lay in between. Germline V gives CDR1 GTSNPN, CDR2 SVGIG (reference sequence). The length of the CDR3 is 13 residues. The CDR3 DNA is TGTGCCTGGAGTGACAGCCGAAACTATGGCTACACCTTC. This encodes CAWSDSRNYGYTF.

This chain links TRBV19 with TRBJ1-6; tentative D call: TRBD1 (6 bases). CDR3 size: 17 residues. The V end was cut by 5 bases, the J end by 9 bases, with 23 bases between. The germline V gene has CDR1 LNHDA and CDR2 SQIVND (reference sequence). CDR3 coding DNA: TGTGCCAGTAGTGTAACTGACAGGCTAATCCCCATTTCACCCCTCCACTTT. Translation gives CASSVTDRLIPISPLHF. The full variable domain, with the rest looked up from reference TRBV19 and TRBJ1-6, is DGGITQSPKYLFRKEGQNVTLSCEQNLNHDAMYWYRQDPGQGLRLIYYSQIVNDFQKGDIAEGYSVSREKKESFPLTVTSAQKNPTAFYLCASSVTDRLIPISPLHFGNGTRLTVT.

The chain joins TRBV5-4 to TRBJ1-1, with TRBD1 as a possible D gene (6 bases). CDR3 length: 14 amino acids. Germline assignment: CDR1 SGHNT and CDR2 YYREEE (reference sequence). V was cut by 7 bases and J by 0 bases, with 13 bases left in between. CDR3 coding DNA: TGTGCCAGCCGGGGGGGGGCCTTGAACACTGAAGCTTTCTTT. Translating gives CASRGGALNTEAFF.